This TCR beta chain is from a study of spatial heterogeneity in lung cancer. Time point specified: sample taken at primary tumor resection. The donors comprised about 65 untreated early-stage non-small cell lung cancer patients. Sequencing of whole RNA from tumor, nontumor lung or frozen PBMC involved no sorting. In germline, CDR1 is SGHAT, CDR2 FQNNGV. V lost 5 bases and J 2 bases, leaving 20 bases between the germline ends. The CDR3 sequence is 17 residues long. Every individual TCR cDNA molecule carried its own unique molecular identifier, which allowed correction of PCR and sequencing errors. TCRdb fed the 5' RACE reads into MiXCR, producing one record per CDR3 protein. This table holds about 14,000 distinct CDR3 sequences, over 3.5% found once. There are many counts of this clonotype. No antigen is known for it. Because the library targeted alpha chains, this beta chain is an off-target read whose size means little.

Study outcomes and limitations: Within tumors, counts of expanded alpha and beta TCRs tracked tumor mutation counts.

This receptor was identified in a female donor with early-stage non-small cell lung cancer. This sample comprised lung tumor tissue, obtained at surgery. V usage is TRBV11-2 and J usage is TRBJ2-3, with D perhaps TRBD2 (5 bases). The CDR3 region has the DNA TGTGCCAGCAGCGTGGCTAGCAACCCCTCCCCCACAGATACGCAGTATTTT. Translated, it gives CASSVASNPSPTDTQYF.